These 14 T cell receptor beta chains were sequenced from one sample in a study of blood T cell repertoires in COVID-19. TCRdb's copy holds only in-frame clones and misses some; the assay was immunoSEQ multiplex PCR. The repertoire consists of about 160,000 clones, with over 85% occurring once and the leading ten covering around 2%. Material: peripheral blood. The receptors stem from a woman aged 60-75 years with COVID-19, enrolled during active disease.

Notes on this clone: The junction differs from germline at one of its ends, possibly a read error. This chain links TRBV11-2 with TRBJ2-1; 7 bases map to TRBD2. The CDR3 sequence is 18 residues long. The germline V gene has CDR1 SGHAT and CDR2 FQNNGV. This CDR3 reads CASSIESGLPGSHNEQFF. The CDR3 DNA sequence: TGTGCCAGCAGCATAGAGTCGGGACTACCAGGGAGTCACAATGAGCAGTTCTTC.

The V call is TRBV10-3, the J call TRBJ1-6; no definite D call. V shed 7 bases and J shed 9 bases, with 10 bases lying between them. The CDR3 is made up of 12 amino acids. Per the germline V gene, CDR1 is ENHRY and CDR2 is SYGVKD. CDR3 DNA: TGTGCCATCAAGGAGGGTGGTTCACCCCTCCACTTT. Its translation: CAIKEGGSPLHF.

The chain joins TRBV3-1 (or the pseudogene TRBV3-2) to TRBJ2-7; 9 bases line up with TRBD1. The CDR3 totals 13 residues. The V gene's germline CDR1 is LGHDT and CDR2 YNNKEL (reference sequence). V gave up 6 bases and J gave up 6 bases; unmatched junction bases: 6. The CDR3 sequence: CASRGGQGIEQYF. Here the CDR3 DNA reads TGTGCCAGCAGGGGGGGACAGGGAATCGAGCAGTACTTC.

V and J are TRBV20-1 and TRBJ2-7, with D tentatively TRBD2 (5 bases). Trimming removed 3 bases at V and 7 bases at J, with 10 bases between. Germline V lookup: CDR1 DFQATT, CDR2 SNEGSKA (reference sequence). The CDR3 runs 11 residues. The DNA of the CDR3 is TGCAGTGCTAGCCAAACGGGAGAGCAGTACTTC. Its protein product is CSASQTGEQYF.

V and J are TRBV5-4 and TRBJ1-3; 8 bases agree with TRBD1. The CDR3 consists of 16 residues. The J segment lost 4 bases and the V segment lost 5 bases, leaving 11 bases of the junction unmatched. Germline V CDR1 and CDR2: SGHNT, YYREEE (reference sequence). CDR3 sequence reads: CASSLPGQGAGNTIYF. In DNA form, the CDR3 reads TGTGCCAGCAGTTTACCCGGACAGGGAGCGGGAAACACCATATATTTT.

The chain carries TRBV10-3 and TRBJ1-2; the D is unclear. The CDR3 runs 11 residues. V lost 9 bases to trimming and J lost 8 bases, with 13 bases between them. The V gene's germline CDR1 is ENHRY and CDR2 SYGVKD. The CDR3 DNA sequence: TGTGCCATTTTATCCCAGGCAGGCTACACCTTC. Translated, it gives CAILSQAGYTF.

The V call is TRBV7-2, the J call TRBJ1-2, with 9 nucleotides matching TRBD1. The junction had 7 bases not matched to a gene; V was cut back by 4 bases and J by 7 bases. The CDR3 is 14 amino acids. CDR1 SGHTA and CDR2 FQGNSA come from the germline V gene. For the CDR3, the DNA is TGTGCCAGCAGCTCCCAGGGACAGGGTTTTGGCTACACCTTC. Its translation is CASSSQGQGFGYTF. The variable domain in full, with the rest retrieved from reference TRBV7-2 and TRBJ1-2, is GAGVSQSPSNKVTEKGKDVELRCDPISGHTALYWYRQSLGQGLEFLIYFQGNSAPDKSGLPSDRFSAERTGGSVSTLTIQRTQQEDSAVYLCASSSQGQGFGYTFGSGTRLTVV.

This clone was picked up a small number of times. This chain connects TRBV10-3 to TRBJ2-5, with D possibly TRBD1 on 6 matching bases. This CDR3 is 16 amino acids long. Trimming took 0 bases from V and 5 from J, leaving 16 bases between them. CDR1 and CDR2 from the germline V gene are ENHRY and SYGVKD. CDR3 sequence: CAISESKTGGGETQYF. The CDR3 DNA reads as TGTGCCATCAGTGAGTCGAAGACAGGAGGTGGGGAGACCCAGTACTTC.

The V gene is TRBV29-1, the J gene TRBJ1-1; weak D call: TRBD1 (5 bases). This CDR3 has 12 amino acids. The ends were cut back, 5 bases at V and 7 bases at J, with 14 bases in the middle. The germline gives CDR1 SQVTM, CDR2 ANQGSEA. The chain's CDR3 is CSVTKVTVEAFF. The CDR3 nucleotides read TGCAGCGTTACAAAGGTGACAGTTGAAGCTTTCTTT.

The chain employs TRBV5-1 and TRBJ2-5, with 11 bases identical to TRBD1. V shed 0 bases and J 5 bases; nucleotides not matched to a gene: 0. The CDR3 covers 14 residues. Germline V gives CDR1 SGHRS, CDR2 YFSETQ. The CDR3 loop is CASSLGDRGETQYF. The DNA for the CDR3 is TGCGCCAGCAGCTTGGGGGACAGGGGGGAGACCCAGTACTTC. Variable domain in full (rest from reference TRBV5-1 and TRBJ2-5): KAGVTQTPRYLIKTRGQQVTLSCSPISGHRSVSWYQQTPGQGLQFLFEYFSETQRNKGNFPGRFSGRQFSNSRSEMNVSTLELGDSALYLCASSLGDRGETQYFGPGTRLLVL.

This clone was seen only a few times. V usage is TRBV9 and J usage is TRBJ1-4; 8 bases fit TRBD1. The V segment lost 4 bases and the J segment 8 bases; nucleotides outside the gene matches: 7. The CDR3 length is 14 residues. Germline values: CDR1 SGDLS, CDR2 YYNGEE. The chain's CDR3 is CASSPPGQVEKLFF. The CDR3 region has the DNA TGTGCCAGCAGCCCCCCGGGACAGGTGGAAAAACTGTTTTTT.

Comments on this clone: Other DNA sequences in this sample translate to the same CDR3. The J gene is TRBJ1-1, the V gene TRBV7-2; D is unclear. This CDR3 region has 14 residues. CDR1 is SGHTA, CDR2 FQGNSA, per germline. V was shortened by 1 base and J by 4 bases, with 10 bases between the two germline ends. The chain's CDR3 is CASSLVEGGTEAFF. The CDR3 coding sequence is TGTGCCAGCAGCTTAGTCGAGGGAGGCACTGAAGCTTTCTTT.

This clone showed up just once. V is TRBV7-5 and J is TRBJ1-5. TRBV7-5 is labeled a pseudogene. The length of the CDR3 is 21 residues. CDR3 loop: CARSLDSSGDSIRAGDQPQHF. In DNA, the CDR3 is TGTGCCAGAAGCTTAGATTCCTCCGGCGACAGTATTCGGGCGGGGGATCAGCCCCAGCATTTT.

This chain connects TRBV7-3 to TRBJ1-1; 8 bases fit TRBD1. The CDR3 totals 13 residues. In germline, CDR1 is SGHTA, CDR2 FQGTGA. V dropped 6 bases and J dropped 5; count of bases not matched to a gene: 5. The CDR3 region is CASSTGGGTEAFF. In nucleotides, the CDR3 is TGTGCCAGCAGTACAGGGGGTGGGACTGAAGCTTTCTTT.